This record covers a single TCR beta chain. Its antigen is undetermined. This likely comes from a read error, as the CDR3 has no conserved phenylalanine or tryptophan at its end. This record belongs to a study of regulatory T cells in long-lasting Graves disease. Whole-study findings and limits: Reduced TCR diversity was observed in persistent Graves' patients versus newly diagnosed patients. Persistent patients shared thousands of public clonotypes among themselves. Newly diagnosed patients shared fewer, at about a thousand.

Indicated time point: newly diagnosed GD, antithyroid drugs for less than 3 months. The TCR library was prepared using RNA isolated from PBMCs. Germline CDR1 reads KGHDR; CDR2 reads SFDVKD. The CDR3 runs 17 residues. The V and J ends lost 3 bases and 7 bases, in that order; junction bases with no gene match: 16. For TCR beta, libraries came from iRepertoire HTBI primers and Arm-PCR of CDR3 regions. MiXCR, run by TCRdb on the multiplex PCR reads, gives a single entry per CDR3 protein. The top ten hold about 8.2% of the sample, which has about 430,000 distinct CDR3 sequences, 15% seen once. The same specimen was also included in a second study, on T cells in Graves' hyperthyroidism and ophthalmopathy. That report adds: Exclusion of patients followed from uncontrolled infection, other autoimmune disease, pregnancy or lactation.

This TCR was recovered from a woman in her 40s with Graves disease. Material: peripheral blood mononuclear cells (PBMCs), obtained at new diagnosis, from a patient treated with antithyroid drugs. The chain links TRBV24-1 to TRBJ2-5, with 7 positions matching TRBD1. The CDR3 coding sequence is TGTGCCACCAGTGATCCCCGACAGGGCAGGCCCGGAGGGACCCAGTACCTC. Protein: CATSDPRQGRPGGTQYL.